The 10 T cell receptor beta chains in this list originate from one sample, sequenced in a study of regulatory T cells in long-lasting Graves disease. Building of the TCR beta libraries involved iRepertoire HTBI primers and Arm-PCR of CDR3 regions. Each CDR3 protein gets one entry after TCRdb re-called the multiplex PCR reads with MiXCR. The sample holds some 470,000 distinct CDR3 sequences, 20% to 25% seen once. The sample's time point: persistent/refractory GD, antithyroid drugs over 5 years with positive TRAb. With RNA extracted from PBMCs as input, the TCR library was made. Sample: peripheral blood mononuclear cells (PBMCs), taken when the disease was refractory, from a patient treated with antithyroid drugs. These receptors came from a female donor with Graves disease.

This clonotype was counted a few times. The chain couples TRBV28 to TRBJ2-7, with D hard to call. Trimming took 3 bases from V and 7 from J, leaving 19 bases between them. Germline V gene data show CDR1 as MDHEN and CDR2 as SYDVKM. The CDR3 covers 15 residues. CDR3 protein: CASSFDQQTFSEQYF. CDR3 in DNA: TGTGCCAGCAGTTTTGACCAGCAGACTTTCTCTGAGCAGTACTTC.

The CDR3 loop reads CASSLGSGGPNYEQYF. The CDR3 nucleotides read TGTGCCAGCAGCCTAGGTAGCGGGGGGCCTAATTACGAGCAGTACTTC. V usage is TRBV7-9 and J usage is TRBJ2-7, with 10 bases aligning to TRBD2. The trim removed 5 bases at V and 4 bases at J, leaving 11 bases unmatched. Germline V lookup: CDR1 SEHNR, CDR2 FQNEAQ (reference sequence). The CDR3 runs to 16 residues.

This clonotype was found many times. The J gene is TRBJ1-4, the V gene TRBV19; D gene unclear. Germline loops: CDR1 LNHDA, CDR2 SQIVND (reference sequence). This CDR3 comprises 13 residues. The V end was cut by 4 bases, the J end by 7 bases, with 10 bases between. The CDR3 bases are TGTGCCAGTAGTACCCGGACCGTTGAAAAACTGTTTTTT. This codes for CASSTRTVEKLFF. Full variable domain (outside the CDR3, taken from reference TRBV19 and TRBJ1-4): DGGITQSPKYLFRKEGQNVTLSCEQNLNHDAMYWYRQDPGQGLRLIYYSQIVNDFQKGDIAEGYSVSREKKESFPLTVTSAQKNPTAFYLCASSTRTVEKLFFGSGTQLSVL.

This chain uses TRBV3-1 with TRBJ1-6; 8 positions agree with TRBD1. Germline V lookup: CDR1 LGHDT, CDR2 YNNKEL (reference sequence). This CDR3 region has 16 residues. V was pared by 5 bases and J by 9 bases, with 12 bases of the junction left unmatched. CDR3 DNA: TGTGCCAGCAGCGCAACGTTGACAGGGGAGGGTTCACCCCTCCACTTT. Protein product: CASSATLTGEGSPLHF.

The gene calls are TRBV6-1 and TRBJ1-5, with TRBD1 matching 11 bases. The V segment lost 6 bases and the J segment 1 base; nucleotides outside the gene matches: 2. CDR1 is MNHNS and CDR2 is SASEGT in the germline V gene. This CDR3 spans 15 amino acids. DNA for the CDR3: TGTGCCAGCAGGGACAGGGGGCGAAGCAATCAGCCCCAGCATTTT. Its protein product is CASRDRGRSNQPQHF.

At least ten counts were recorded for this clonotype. CDR3 nucleotide sequence: TGTGCCACCAGCAGAGTTGACTTCACTGGGTCCTACGAGCAGTACTTC. Protein sequence: CATSRVDFTGSYEQYF. The chain carries TRBV15 and TRBJ2-7; D call uncertain. There are 16 residues in the CDR3. Germline V gene lookup returns CDR1 LNHNV and CDR2 YYDKDF (reference sequence). Trimming cost V 1 base and J 1 base, with 14 bases left between them. Drawing the rest from reference TRBV15 and TRBJ2-7, the complete variable domain is DAMVIQNPRYQVTQFGKPVTLSCSQTLNHNVMYWYQQKSSQAPKLLFHYYDKDFNNEADTPDNFQSRRPNTSFCFLDIRSPGLGDTAMYLCATSRVDFTGSYEQYFGPGTRLTVT.

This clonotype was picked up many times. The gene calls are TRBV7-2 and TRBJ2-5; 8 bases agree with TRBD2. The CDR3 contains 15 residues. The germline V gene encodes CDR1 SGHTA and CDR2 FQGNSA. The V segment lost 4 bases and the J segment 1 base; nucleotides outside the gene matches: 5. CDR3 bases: TGTGCCAGCAGCTCCGGGGGGGTGCTCCAAGAGACCCAGTACTTC. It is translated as CASSSGGVLQETQYF.

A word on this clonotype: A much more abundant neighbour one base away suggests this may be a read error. CDR3 DNA: TGCGCCGGCAGCCACCTGACAGGCACCGGGGAGCTGTTTTTT. Protein product: CAGSHLTGTGELFF. The gene calls are TRBV5-1 and TRBJ2-2, with D perhaps matching TRBD1 (6 bases). This CDR3 contains 14 residues. Germline-derived CDR1 and CDR2 are SGHRS and YFSETQ. The full variable domain, in which reference TRBV5-1 and TRBJ2-2 provide the parts outside the CDR3, is KAGVTQTPRYLIKTRGQQVTLSCSPISGHRSVSWYQQTPGQGLQFLFEYFSETQRNKGNFPGRFSGRQFSNSRSEMNVSTLELGDSALYLCAGSHLTGTGELFFGEGSRLTVL.

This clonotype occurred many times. The CDR3: CASSEFRGGESEAFF. In DNA form, the CDR3 reads TGTGCCAGCAGTGAATTTCGGGGAGGGGAATCTGAAGCTTTCTTT. V usage is TRBV2 and J usage is TRBJ1-1; D perhaps matches TRBD1 (5 bases). The V gene's germline CDR1 is SNHLY and CDR2 FYNNEI. V shed 2 bases and J shed 6 bases, with 16 bases lying between them. This CDR3 spans 15 amino acids.

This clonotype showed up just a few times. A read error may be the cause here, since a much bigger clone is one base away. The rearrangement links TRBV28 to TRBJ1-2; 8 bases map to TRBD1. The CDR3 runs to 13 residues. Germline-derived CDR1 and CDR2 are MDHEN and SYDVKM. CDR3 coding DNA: TGTGCCAGCATCACCCGGGACAGGTGGGGCTACATCTTC. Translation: CASITRDRWGYIF.